This record concerns one T cell receptor beta chain sequence. The sample comes from a study of blood T cell repertoires in COVID-19. Study-level background: The study drew acute and convalescent COVID-19 samples from the United States, Italy and Spain. PBMCs, B-cell-depleted T cells, or T cells were the source of the cDNA or gDNA that made up the material.

In the authors' workflow: Amplification of reference gene primers was used by the study to estimate nucleated cell counts. Libraries were prepared by immunoSEQ multiplex PCR; TCRdb keeps only in-frame clonotypes and omits some of them. The V and J calls and the clone size are those of that table, but D and trimming were determined from the DNA. The repertoire holds around 100,000 clones, with roughly 90% as singletons. With V trimmed by 5 bases and J by 6 bases, 8 bases remained unmatched. This CDR3 is built from 15 residues. The germline CDR1 and CDR2 sequences are MNHEY and SVGAGI. The specimen sequenced was peripheral blood. The genes are TRBV6-5 and TRBJ1-5; 9 bases agree with TRBD1. This receptor was taken from a man in his 70s with acute or convalescent COVID-19. The CDR3 sequence is CASSPSRTGVQPQHF. The CDR3 DNA follows: TGTGCCAGCAGTCCGTCGAGGACAGGGGTTCAGCCCCAGCATTTT.